The present TCR beta chain was sequenced within a study of monozygotic twins with inflammatory bowel disease. TCR libraries were prepared from around 3,800 ng total RNA each. UMIs containing a 6-nucleotide sample barcode were added via template switching. TCRdb reprocessed the 5' RACE reads and keeps a single row for each CDR3 protein, giving no DNA. The table lists approximately 380,000 distinct CDR3 sequences. This CDR3 comprises 11 residues. Germline lookup yields CDR1 MDHEN and CDR2 SYDVKM. This sequence originates from a human donor with ulcerative colitis or Crohn's disease, or a healthy co-twin of an affected twin (not recorded which). Material for sequencing was blood. The chain couples TRBV28 to TRBJ1-2. CDR3 loop: CATVINYGYTF.